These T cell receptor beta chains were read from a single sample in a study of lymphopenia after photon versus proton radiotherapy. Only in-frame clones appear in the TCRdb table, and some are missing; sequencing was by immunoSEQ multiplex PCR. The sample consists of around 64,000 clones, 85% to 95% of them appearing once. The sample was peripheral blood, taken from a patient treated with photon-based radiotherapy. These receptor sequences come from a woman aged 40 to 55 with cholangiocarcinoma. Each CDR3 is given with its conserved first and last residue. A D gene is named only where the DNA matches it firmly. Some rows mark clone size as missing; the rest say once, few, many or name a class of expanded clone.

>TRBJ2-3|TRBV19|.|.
TGTGCCAGTAGTATCGGAGGGCTTTCCCGACGAGATACGCAGTATTTT
CASSIGGLSRRDTQYF
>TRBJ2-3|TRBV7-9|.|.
TGTGCCAGCAGCCCCGACATTGGCACAGATACGCAGTATTTT
CASSPDIGTDTQYF
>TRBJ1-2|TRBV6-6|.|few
TGTGCCAGCAGTCTAGGACAGACGAATGGGGATGGCTACACCTTC
CASSLGQTNGDGYTF
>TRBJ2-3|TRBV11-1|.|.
TGTGCCAGCAGCGACACAGATACGCAGTATTTT
CASSDTDTQYF
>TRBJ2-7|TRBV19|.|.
TGTGCCAGTAGTATGTGGGACCTTGGCGAGCAGTACTTC
CASSMWDLGEQYF
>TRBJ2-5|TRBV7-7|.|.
TGTGCTAGCAGCTTCCAAGAGACCCAGTACTTC
CASSFQETQYF
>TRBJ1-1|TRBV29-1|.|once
TGCAGCTCCCTCGGGGTGGGCACTGAAGCTTTCTTT
CSSLGVGTEAFF
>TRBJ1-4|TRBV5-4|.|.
TGTGCCATACAGGGTGGCACTAATGAAAAACTGTTTTTT
CAIQGGTNEKLFF
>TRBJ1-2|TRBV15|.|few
TGTGCCACTACAGGGCCCCCATGGGAATATGGCTACACCTTC
CATTGPPWEYGYTF
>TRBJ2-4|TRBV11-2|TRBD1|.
TGTGCCAGCAGCTTAGTGTCTGACAGGGGAAGCATTCAGTACTTC
CASSLVSDRGSIQYF
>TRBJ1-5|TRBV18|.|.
TGTGCCAGCTCACCAAACGGACGGGGCAATCAGCCCCAGCATTTT
CASSPNGRGNQPQHF
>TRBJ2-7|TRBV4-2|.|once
TGTGCCAGCAGCCAAGCCCTTTATGGGCGGTACGAGCAGTACTTC
CASSQALYGRYEQYF
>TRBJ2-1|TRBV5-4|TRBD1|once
TGTGCCAGCAGCCGGATTTCGGACAGGACCGCGTTCTTC
CASSRISDRTAFF
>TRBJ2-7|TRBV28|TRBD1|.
TGTGCCAGCAGTTTCCAGGACAGGGTATCCTACGAGCAGTACTTC
CASSFQDRVSYEQYF
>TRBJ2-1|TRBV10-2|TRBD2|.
TGCGCCAGCAGTGCTCCGGGACTAGCGGGATTCGAGCAGTTCTTC
CASSAPGLAGFEQFF
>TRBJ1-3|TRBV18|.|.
TGTGCCAGCTCACCAAATCAGGGTGCTGGAAACACCATATATTTT
CASSPNQGAGNTIYF
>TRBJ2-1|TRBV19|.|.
TGTGCCAGCTCTACGGGAGTACCAATCCCTAATGAGCAGTTCTTC
CASSTGVPIPNEQFF
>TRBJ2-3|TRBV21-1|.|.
TGTGCCAGCAGCATGGAGGCAGATACGCAGTATTTT
CASSMEADTQYF
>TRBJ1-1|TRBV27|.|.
TGTGCCAGCACCGATGGGACTGAATTTCTACCTGAAGCTTTCTTT
CASTDGTEFLPEAFF
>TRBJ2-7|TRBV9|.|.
TGTGCCAGCAGCGGGGGACCTACGGTAGGCGAGCAGTACTTC
CASSGGPTVGEQYF
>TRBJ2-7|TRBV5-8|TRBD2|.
TGTGCCAGCAGCTTCCCCCTAGCGGGAGGCTACGAGCAGTACTTC
CASSFPLAGGYEQYF
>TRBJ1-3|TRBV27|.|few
TGTGCCAGCAGTTCAAGCTCTGGAAACACCATATATTTT
CASSSSSGNTIYF
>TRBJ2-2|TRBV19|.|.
TGTGCCAGTAGTATATTCGGCGGGGTGAACACCGGGGAGCTGTTTTTT
CASSIFGGVNTGELFF
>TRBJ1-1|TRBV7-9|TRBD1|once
TGTGCCAGCAGCTTCGGACAGGGGGCGAACACTGAAGCTTTCTTT
CASSFGQGANTEAFF
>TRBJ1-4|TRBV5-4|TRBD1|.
TGTGCCAGCAGCGTCCGAGGGGGCGTTTATGAAAAACTGTTTTTT
CASSVRGGVYEKLFF
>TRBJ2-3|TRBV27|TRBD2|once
TGTGCCAGCAGTTTTTTCCGGGGACTAGCTACAGATACGCAGTATTTT
CASSFFRGLATDTQYF
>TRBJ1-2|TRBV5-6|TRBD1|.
TGTGCCAGCAGCTTGGGGGACAGGGGGCGAGGCTACACCTTC
CASSLGDRGRGYTF
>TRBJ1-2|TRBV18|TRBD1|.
TGTGCCAGCTCACCAACGACCGGGACAGGGATCTATGGCTACACCTTC
CASSPTTGTGIYGYTF
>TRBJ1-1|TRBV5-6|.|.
TGTGCCAGCAGCTTGGTCGGACTCTCGAACACTGAAGCTTTCTTT
CASSLVGLSNTEAFF
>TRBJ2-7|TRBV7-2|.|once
TGTGCCAGCAGCTTAATTATAGGGGTAGGCGAGCAGTACTTC
CASSLIIGVGEQYF
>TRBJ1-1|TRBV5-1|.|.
TGCGCCAGCAGCACCGGTTACACTGAAGCTTTCTTT
CASSTGYTEAFF
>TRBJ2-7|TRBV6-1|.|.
TGTGCCAGCACCCAGGCGCAAACCTCCTACGAGCAGTACTTC
CASTQAQTSYEQYF
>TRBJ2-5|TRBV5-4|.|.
TGTGCCAGCAGCTTGGTCCCCAAAAGCGCGGAGACCCAGTACTTC
CASSLVPKSAETQYF
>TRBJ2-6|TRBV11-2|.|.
TGTGCCAGCAGCTTAAGGGGCCCAGGGGAACCTGGGGCCAACGTCCTGACTTTC
CASSLRGPGEPGANVLTF
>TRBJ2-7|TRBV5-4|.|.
TGTGCCAGCAGCTTGCCAGGCCCGACCGCGGAGACGTACTTC
CASSLPGPTAETYF
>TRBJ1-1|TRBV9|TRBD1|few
TGTGCCAGCAGCGCGGGGGACAGGGACGGTAGGAAAGCTTTCTTT
CASSAGDRDGRKAFF
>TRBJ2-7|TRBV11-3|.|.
TGTGCCAGCAGCCCGGGACCGTTCTCCTACGAGCAGTACTTC
CASSPGPFSYEQYF
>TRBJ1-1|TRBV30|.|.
TGTGCCGTAGCTGGTGATTCGGGCACTGAAGCTTTCTTT
CAVAGDSGTEAFF
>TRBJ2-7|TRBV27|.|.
TGTGCCAGCAGTTTGGGATTGGCGTTGGACGACGAGCAGTACTTC
CASSLGLALDDEQYF
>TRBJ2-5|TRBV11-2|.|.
TGTGCCAGCAGCCTTATCGGGGAAGTTTCTGAGACCCAGTACTTC
CASSLIGEVSETQYF
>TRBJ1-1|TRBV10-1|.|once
TGCGCCAGCAGTGAGGGGAGCCTGAACACTGAAGCTTTCTTT
CASSEGSLNTEAFF
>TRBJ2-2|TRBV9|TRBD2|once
TGTGCCAGCAGCGCCTTTTTTAGCGGGACGGCCGGGGAGCTGTTTTTT
CASSAFFSGTAGELFF
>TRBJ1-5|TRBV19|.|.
TGTGCCAGTAGTTTGGGCCGGCAGCCACATCAGCCCCAGCATTTT
CASSLGRQPHQPQHF
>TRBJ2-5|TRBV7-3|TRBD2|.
TGTGCCAGCAGCCAAGGGAGACTAGCGGGTGGAGAGACCCAGTACTTC
CASSQGRLAGGETQYF
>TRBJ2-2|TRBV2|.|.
TGTGCCAGCCGTCTCTTCCCCCAGAACACCGGGGAGCTGTTTTTT
CASRLFPQNTGELFF